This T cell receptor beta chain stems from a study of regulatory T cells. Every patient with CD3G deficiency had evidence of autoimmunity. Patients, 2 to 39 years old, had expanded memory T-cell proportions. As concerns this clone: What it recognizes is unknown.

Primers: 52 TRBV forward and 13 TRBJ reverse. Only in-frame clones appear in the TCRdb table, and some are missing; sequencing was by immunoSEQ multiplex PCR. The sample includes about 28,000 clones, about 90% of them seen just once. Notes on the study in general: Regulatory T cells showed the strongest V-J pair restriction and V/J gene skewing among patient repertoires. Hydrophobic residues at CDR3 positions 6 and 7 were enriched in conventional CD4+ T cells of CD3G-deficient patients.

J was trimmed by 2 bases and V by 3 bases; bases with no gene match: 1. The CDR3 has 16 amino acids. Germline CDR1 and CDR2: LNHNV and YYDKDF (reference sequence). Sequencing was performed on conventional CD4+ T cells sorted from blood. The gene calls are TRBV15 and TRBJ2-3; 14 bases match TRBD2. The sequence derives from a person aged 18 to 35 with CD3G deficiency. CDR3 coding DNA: TGTGCCACCAGCAGGACTAGCGGGGGGGTCACAGATACGCAGTATTTT. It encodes CATSRTSGGVTDTQYF.